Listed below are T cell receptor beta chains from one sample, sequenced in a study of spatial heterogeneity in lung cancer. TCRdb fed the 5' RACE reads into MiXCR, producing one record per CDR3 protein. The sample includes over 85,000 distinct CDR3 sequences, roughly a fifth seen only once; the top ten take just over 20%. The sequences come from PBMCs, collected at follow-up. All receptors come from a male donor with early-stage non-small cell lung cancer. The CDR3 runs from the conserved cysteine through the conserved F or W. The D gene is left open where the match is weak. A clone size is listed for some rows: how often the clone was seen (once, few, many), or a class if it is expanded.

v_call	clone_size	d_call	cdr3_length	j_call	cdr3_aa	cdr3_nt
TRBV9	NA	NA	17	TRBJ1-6	CASSLEGTWGSHSPLHF	TGTGCCAGCAGCCTAGAGGGAACATGGGGCTCGCATTCACCCCTCCACTTT
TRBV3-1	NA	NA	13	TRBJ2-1	CASSDYAVNEQFF	TGTGCCAGCAGTGACTATGCGGTCAATGAGCAGTTCTTC
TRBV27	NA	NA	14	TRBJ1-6	CASSLWVDNSPLHF	TGTGCCAGCAGTTTATGGGTTGATAATTCACCCCTCCACTTT
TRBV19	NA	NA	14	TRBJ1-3	CASSIFFGGNTIYF	TGTGCCAGTAGTATCTTCTTCGGGGGAAACACCATATATTTT
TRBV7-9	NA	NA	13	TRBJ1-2	CASSFRENYGYTF	TGTGCCAGCAGCTTCCGGGAGAACTATGGCTACACCTTC
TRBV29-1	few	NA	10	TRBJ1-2	CAISNYGYTF	TGCGCTATTTCCAACTATGGCTACACCTTC
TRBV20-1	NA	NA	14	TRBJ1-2	CSARGTGYPYGYTF	TGCAGTGCTAGGGGAACGGGTTACCCATATGGCTACACCTTC
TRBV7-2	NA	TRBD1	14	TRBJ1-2	CASSLGQGAYGYTF	TGTGCCAGCAGCTTAGGTCAGGGGGCTTATGGCTACACCTTC
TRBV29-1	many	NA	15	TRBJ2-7	CSVEDLRESTGEQYF	TGCAGCGTTGAAGATCTCAGGGAGAGTACTGGCGAGCAGTACTTC
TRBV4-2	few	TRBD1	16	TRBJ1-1	CASSQDTPGGNTEAFF	TGTGCCAGCAGCCAAGATACCCCAGGGGGGAACACTGAAGCTTTCTTT
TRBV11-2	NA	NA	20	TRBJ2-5	CASSPKTGYGRGRFSETQYF	TGTGCCAGCAGCCCTAAGACAGGCTATGGCCGCGGGAGATTTTCGGAGACCCAGTACTTC
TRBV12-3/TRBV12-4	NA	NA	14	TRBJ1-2	CASSLAVGDYGYTF	TGTGCCAGCAGTTTAGCGGTAGGGGACTATGGCTACACCTTC
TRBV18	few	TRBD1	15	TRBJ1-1	CASSPGQGVNTEAFF	TGTGCCAGCTCACCAGGTCAGGGGGTGAACACTGAAGCTTTCTTT
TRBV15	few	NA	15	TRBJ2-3	CATSRDGYRTDTQYF	TGTGCCACCAGCAGAGATGGGTATCGGACAGATACGCAGTATTTT
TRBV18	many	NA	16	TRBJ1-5	CASSNTGSSINQPQHF	TGTGCCAGCTCAAATACAGGATCCTCCATCAATCAGCCCCAGCATTTT
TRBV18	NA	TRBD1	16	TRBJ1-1	CASSPSKGGGYTEAFF	TGTGCCAGCTCACCCTCAAAAGGGGGCGGATACACTGAAGCTTTCTTT